These 26 T cell receptor beta chains originate from one sample sequenced in a study of cytomegalovirus exposure and HLA in healthy donors. 13 Jbeta primers and 60 Vbeta primers were used for the PCR. The table came from immunoSEQ multiplex PCR; TCRdb's copy has only in-frame clones and leaves some out. The data hold around 120,000 clones, with roughly 77% observed a single time. The sequenced sample consisted of PBMCs. The receptors stem from a woman aged 35 to 49 in good health and CMV-seropositive.

This chain's CDR3 is CASSFFGGSHTYEQYF. CDR3 coding DNA: TGTGCCAGCAGCTTCTTTGGCGGGAGCCATACCTACGAGCAGTACTTC. The rearrangement links TRBV5-4 to TRBJ2-7; 7 bases fit TRBD2. With 2 bases clipped from V and 2 bases from J, the junction kept 10 bases outside the gene matches. The CDR3 totals 16 residues. Germline CDR1 and CDR2: SGHNT and YYREEE (reference sequence).

This clone was counted a few times. This sequence joins TRBV4-3 and TRBJ2-1; TRBD1 might be the D (6 bases). V gave up 6 bases and J gave up 6 bases, with 18 bases separating them. The germline CDR1 and CDR2 sequences are LGHNA and YSLEER. The CDR3 spans 15 residues. The CDR3 is CASSSTTGLTNEQFF. As DNA, the CDR3 is TGCGCCAGCAGTTCTACGACAGGACTCACCAATGAGCAGTTCTTC.

The chain carries TRBV7-8 and TRBJ2-5, with D possibly being TRBD1 (7 bases). Germline assignment: CDR1 SGHVS and CDR2 FQNEAQ. The CDR3 covers 15 residues. Trimming left V 5 bases short and J 2 bases short, with 15 bases between. The CDR3 DNA reads TGTGCCAGCAGCCCCAGGGGGGACCGACAAGAGACCCAGTACTTC. This sequence encodes CASSPRGDRQETQYF.

The chain couples TRBV5-4 to TRBJ1-3, with 9 bases aligning to TRBD1. The germline CDR1 and CDR2 sequences are SGHNT and YYREEE (reference sequence). CDR3 size: 17 residues. V was pared by 2 bases and J by 5 bases, with 11 bases of the junction left unmatched. The CDR3 loop reads CASSFGDRDRVRNTIYF. As DNA, the CDR3 is TGTGCCAGCAGCTTTGGCGACCGGGACAGGGTTAGAAACACCATATATTTT.

The rearrangement uses TRBV11-3 and TRBJ1-1, with TRBD1 identical over 9 bases. The germline V gene encodes CDR1 SGHNT and CDR2 YENEEA. This CDR3 contains 13 residues. Germline trimming cut 5 bases from V and 8 bases from J; bases unmatched to any gene: 6. The CDR3 is CASSHGDRAEAFF. The CDR3, as DNA: TGTGCCAGCAGCCACGGGGACAGGGCGGAAGCTTTCTTT.

The chain recombines TRBV5-1 with TRBJ2-1; D possibly corresponds to TRBD1 (6 bases). Germline-derived CDR1 and CDR2 are SGHRS and YFSETQ. Between the trimmed V and J ends, which lost 4 bases and 5 bases, there was a span of 10 bases. The CDR3 runs 13 residues. The CDR3 sequence is CASSIQGNNEQFF. The CDR3 DNA is TGCGCCAGCAGCATACAGGGCAACAATGAGCAGTTCTTC.

The CDR3: CASRRTGGINQPQHF. The CDR3 nucleotides are TGTGCCAGCAGGCGGACAGGGGGAATCAATCAGCCCCAGCATTTT. This chain joins TRBV28 and TRBJ1-5; 10 positions agree with TRBD1. Germline V lookup: CDR1 MDHEN, CDR2 SYDVKM. CDR3 length: 15 amino acids. J gave up 3 bases and V 6 bases, and 5 bases lay outside the gene matches.

V is TRBV5-4 and J is TRBJ1-1; 10 nucleotides line up with TRBD1. Germline CDR1 and CDR2: SGHNT and YYREEE (reference sequence). The CDR3 runs to 16 residues. The trim removed 0 bases at V and 1 base at J, leaving 3 bases unmatched. The CDR3, as DNA: TGTGCCAGCAGCTTGGGGGGGGACAGGGGGAACACTGAAGCTTTCTTT. This codes for CASSLGGDRGNTEAFF. Filled out from reference TRBV5-4 and TRBJ1-1, the complete variable domain reads ETGVTQSPTHLIKTRGQQVTLRCSSQSGHNTVSWYQQALGQGPQFIFQYYREEENGRGNFPPRFSGLQFPNYSSELNVNALELDDSALYLCASSLGGDRGNTEAFFGQGTRLTVV.

This clone was counted a single time. CDR3 loop: CASSLETPGYEQYF. In DNA, the CDR3 is TGTGCCAGCAGCTTAGAAACGCCGGGCTACGAGCAGTACTTC. This chain connects TRBV11-2 to TRBJ2-7; D is uncertain. V shed 0 bases and J shed 3 bases, with 9 bases lying between them. Germline CDR1 is SGHAT and CDR2 is FQNNGV. This CDR3 comprises 14 residues.

The rearrangement uses TRBV7-8 and TRBJ1-1; D might be TRBD1 (5 bases). The CDR3 length is 15 residues. The V end lost 0 bases, the J end lost 5 bases, and 13 bases lay between the germline ends. CDR1 and CDR2 (germline): SGHVS, FQNEAQ. The CDR3 DNA reads TGTGCCAGCAGCTTAGCGATGGGGGGTGGGACTGAAGCTTTCTTT. Protein: CASSLAMGGGTEAFF.

V gene TRBV7-9 combines with J gene TRBJ2-7, with TRBD2 matching 16 bases. The CDR3 spans 19 residues. J lost 3 bases, V lost 2 bases, and 10 bases had no gene match. Germline values: CDR1 SEHNR, CDR2 FQNEAQ (reference sequence). The CDR3 spells CASSLLGLAGGFVGYEQYF. CDR3 nucleotides: TGTGCCAGCAGCTTACTGGGACTAGCGGGAGGGTTCGTTGGCTACGAGCAGTACTTC.

This chain connects TRBV2 to TRBJ2-3; D might be TRBD2 (6 bases). CDR1 and CDR2 from the germline V gene are SNHLY and FYNNEI. V lost 3 bases and J lost 2, with 15 bases in between. The CDR3 has 16 amino acids. Here the CDR3 reads CASSDSGGNITDTQYF. DNA for the CDR3: TGTGCCAGCAGTGATTCCGGGGGAAACATCACAGATACGCAGTATTTT.

V gene TRBV30 combines with J gene TRBJ1-1, with D hard to call. This CDR3 contains 15 residues. Germline CDR1 is GTSNPN and CDR2 is SVGIG (reference sequence). V dropped 3 bases and J dropped 2 bases, with 16 bases sitting between them. The CDR3 reads CAWRSAGGSNTEAFF. CDR3 coding DNA: TGTGCCTGGAGGTCGGCCGGCGGCAGTAACACTGAAGCTTTCTTT.

The V call is TRBV7-3, the J call TRBJ2-3; 7 bases line up with TRBD2. The CDR3 has 13 amino acids. CDR1 and CDR2 (germline): SGHTA, FQGTGA. The V gene end was trimmed by 2 bases and the J gene end by 8 bases; junction bases not matched to a gene: 4. CDR3 region: CASSLSERGTQYF. The DNA of the CDR3 is TGTGCCAGCAGCTTATCGGAGCGGGGTACGCAGTATTTT.

The V call is TRBV6-5, the J call TRBJ2-1; a possible D gene is TRBD1 (6 bases). This CDR3 contains 14 residues. V was trimmed by 2 bases and J by 4 bases, leaving 9 bases between them. Germline V gene sequence: CDR1 MNHEY, CDR2 SVGAGI. The CDR3 region has the DNA TGTGCCAGCAGTTACCGAGGGGGTTACAATGAGCAGTTCTTC. Its translation: CASSYRGGYNEQFF.

The chain carries TRBV12-5 and TRBJ2-7; tentatively, D is TRBD2 (8 bases). With 7 bases removed from V and 7 bases from J, the gap between germline ends came to 17 bases. The CDR3 runs to 13 residues. Germline V lookup: CDR1 LGHNT, CDR2 FRNRAP. The CDR3 nucleotides read TGTGCTAGTGCCTCGGGAGGGGACAGAGAGCAGTACTTC. It yields the protein CASASGGDREQYF.

V and J are TRBV21-1 and TRBJ2-2; the DNA was not compared with TRBD2, the D call given in the table. TRBV21-1 has pseudogene status. This CDR3 comprises 15 residues. The CDR3 bases are TGTGCCAGCAGCCTCGGGGGAGTAAATACCGGGGAGCTGTTTTTT. Translation gives CASSLGGVNTGELFF.

The J gene is TRBJ2-2, the V gene TRBV7-6, with 8 bases fitting TRBD1. The CDR3 consists of 13 residues. V lost 5 bases, J lost 8 bases, and 4 bases stayed unmatched. The germline CDR1 and CDR2 sequences are SGHVS and FNYEAQ. The CDR3 DNA reads TGTGCCAGCAGCGCCCGGACAGGGGGGGAGCTGTTTTTT. Translating gives CASSARTGGELFF. The whole variable domain, filled in from reference TRBV7-6 and TRBJ2-2, reads GAGVSQSPRYKVTKRGQDVALRCDPISGHVSLYWYRQALGQGPEFLTYFNYEAQQDKSGLPNDRFSAERPEGSISTLTIQRTEQRDSAMYRCASSARTGGELFFGEGSRLTVL.

The V call is TRBV7-6, the J call TRBJ1-5; possible D gene TRBD1, 6 bases. There are 14 residues in the CDR3. Germline V gene sequence: CDR1 SGHVS, CDR2 FNYEAQ. V lost 1 base and J lost 9, with 13 bases in between. CDR3 residues: CASSLDGGRGPQHF. The CDR3 DNA reads as TGTGCCAGCAGCTTAGACGGGGGGCGGGGGCCCCAGCATTTT.

This clone was detected a few times. V usage is TRBV2 and J usage is TRBJ1-5; D gene uncertain. The CDR3 is made up of 15 amino acids. Trimming took 7 bases from V and 4 from J, leaving 17 bases between them. Germline V gene data show CDR1 as SNHLY and CDR2 as FYNNEI. Here the CDR3 reads CASKAGPSGNQPQHF. The CDR3 bases are TGTGCCAGCAAGGCAGGCCCAAGTGGGAATCAGCCCCAGCATTTT.

V is TRBV28 and J is TRBJ2-7, with D maybe TRBD1 (5 bases). Trimming removed 5 bases from V and 1 base from J, with 12 bases in between. Looked up from germline, CDR1 is MDHEN and CDR2 is SYDVKM. The CDR3 extends over 14 amino acids. The CDR3 sequence: CASSTTAPSYEQYF. In nucleotides, the CDR3 is TGTGCCAGCAGTACGACAGCCCCTTCCTACGAGCAGTACTTC.

The chain recombines TRBV27 with TRBJ2-7; possibly TRBD2 for D (5 bases). CDR3 length equals 13 residues. The germline CDR1 and CDR2 sequences are MNHEY and SMNVEV (reference sequence). V lost 5 bases, J lost 4 bases, and 12 bases lay in between. Here the CDR3 reads CASSPRRLYEQYF. The DNA for the CDR3 is TGTGCCAGCAGTCCCCGGAGGTTGTACGAGCAGTACTTC.

In DNA, the CDR3 is TGTGCCAGCAGCGTTACAGCCGGGGAGCTGTTTTTT. Protein product: CASSVTAGELFF. The V call is TRBV9, the J call TRBJ2-2; no clear D. V dropped 2 bases and J dropped 6 bases, with 5 bases sitting between them. The CDR3 contains 12 residues. Germline V gene lookup returns CDR1 SGDLS and CDR2 YYNGEE.

The rearrangement uses TRBV12-1 and TRBJ2-4; TRBD1 is the table's D call, not checked against the DNA. TRBV12-1 is described as a pseudogene. The CDR3 consists of 15 residues. DNA of the CDR3: TGTGCCAGCGCGTCCACAGGGAGAAATCAAAACATTCAGTACTTC. Amino acids: CASASTGRNQNIQYF.

The chain links TRBV4-2 to TRBJ1-3, with D possibly TRBD1 on 5 matching bases. The CDR3 runs 14 residues. Germline V gene data show CDR1 as LGHNA and CDR2 as YNFKEQ. V gave up 6 bases and J gave up 2 bases, with 11 bases separating them. The CDR3 DNA follows: TGTGCCAGCAGGGTGCAGGGTACTGGAAACACCATATATTTT. The encoded protein is CASRVQGTGNTIYF.

The rearrangement links TRBV7-8 to TRBJ1-2, with 8 bases that match TRBD1. Trimming at V came to 1 base and at J to 7 bases, leaving 8 bases not matched to a gene. This CDR3 region has 15 residues. Germline V lookup: CDR1 SGHVS, CDR2 FQNEAQ. CDR3 loop: CASSLGGFTGGGYTF. DNA of the CDR3: TGTGCCAGCAGCTTAGGGGGTTTTACAGGGGGTGGCTACACCTTC.